The rows below give T cell receptor beta chains drawn from one sample of a study of T cell responses to AZD1222 COVID-19 vaccine. Repertoires were generated with immunoSEQ multiplex PCR, while TCRdb's copy carries only in-frame clones and drops some. The data hold tens of thousands of clones, with approximately 86% observed a single time. The sequencing used peripheral blood, collected on day 0 of AZD1222 vaccination. The origin of the receptors is an adult in good health. Both conserved end residues are part of each CDR3. D genes are given only for firm matches. Some rows mark clone size as missing; the rest say once, few, many or name a class of expanded clone.

TRBJ2-3	TRBV6-5	14	-	-	TGTGCCAGCAGTTACTCGTCGGACGCAGATACGCAGTATTTT	CASSYSSDADTQYF
TRBJ1-2	TRBV11-2	14	few	TRBD1	TGTGCCAGCAGCTTCGGACGGACAGGGAGCGGCTACACCTTC	CASSFGRTGSGYTF
TRBJ1-1	TRBV5-4	14	-	-	TGTGCCAGCACCCTATTCCAGGGGAGCACTGAAGCTTTCTTT	CASTLFQGSTEAFF
TRBJ1-1	TRBV28	13	-	-	TGTGCCAGCAGTGGACAAAGGAGGACTGAAGCTTTCTTT	CASSGQRRTEAFF
TRBJ2-1	TRBV7-9	16	-	TRBD2	TGTGCCAGCAGCTTAGTTGCCGTGGGGGGGTACAATGAGCAGTTCTTC	CASSLVAVGGYNEQFF
TRBJ2-7	TRBV9	16	-	TRBD2	TGTGCCAGCAGCGTTGGACTAGCGGGAGGTAACGCCGAGCAGTACTTC	CASSVGLAGGNAEQYF
TRBJ2-7	TRBV11-2	14	few	-	TGTGCCAGCAGCGTCCGGGACTTGGCCTACGAGCAGTACTTC	CASSVRDLAYEQYF
TRBJ1-1	TRBV27	14	-	-	TGTGCCAGCAGTTTATACAGCAAGAACACTGAAGCTTTCTTT	CASSLYSKNTEAFF
TRBJ2-1	TRBV6-6	15	-	TRBD1	TGTGCCAGCAGGGACAGGGGGCAGGTAAACAATGAGCAGTTCTTC	CASRDRGQVNNEQFF
TRBJ1-1	TRBV11-2	13	-	-	TGTGCCAGCAGTTCCCAGAGGAACACTGAAGCTTTCTTT	CASSSQRNTEAFF
TRBJ1-1	TRBV4-1	15	-	-	TGCGCCAGCAGCCAAGAAGGGACACGAATCACTGAAGCTTTCTTT	CASSQEGTRITEAFF
TRBJ1-1	TRBV6-5	16	-	TRBD1	TGTGCCAGCAGTTACGGCCCCGGGACAGGGATGACTGAAGCTTTCTTT	CASSYGPGTGMTEAFF
TRBJ1-5	TRBV2	14	-	-	TGTGCCAGCGCGGTGAAACTCAGGAATCAGCCCCAGCATTTT	CASAVKLRNQPQHF
TRBJ2-7	TRBV7-9	16	-	TRBD1	TGTGCCAGCAGCCCAACAGGACAGGGGGCATCCTACGAGCAGTACTTC	CASSPTGQGASYEQYF
TRBJ1-1	TRBV28	11	-	-	TGTGCCAGCAGTGGACTTACTGAAGCTTTCTTT	CASSGLTEAFF
TRBJ1-5	TRBV18	15	-	-	TGTGCCAGCTCACGAGTGGCAGGGAGGGCTCAGCCCCAGCATTTT	CASSRVAGRAQPQHF
TRBJ1-3	TRBV3-1/TRBV3-2	18	once	-	TGTGCCAGCAGCATAAACAACTACGAGGCTCTCTCTGGAAACACCATATATTTT	CASSINNYEALSGNTIYF
TRBJ1-5	TRBV13	13	-	-	TGTGCCAGCAGCCGAGGATGGGGTCAGCCCCAGCATTTT	CASSRGWGQPQHF
TRBJ2-2	TRBV7-9	13	-	-	TGTGCCAGCAGCTTACACGACACCGGGGAGCTGTTTTTT	CASSLHDTGELFF
TRBJ2-1	TRBV25-1	11	-	-	TGTGCCAGCATTCGAGATGGTGAGCAGTTCTTC	CASIRDGEQFF
TRBJ2-2	TRBV12-3/TRBV12-4	13	-	-	TGTGCCAGCAGTTCCATTTGGCCCGGGGAGCTGTTTTTT	CASSSIWPGELFF
TRBJ2-3	TRBV11-2	16	once	-	TGTGCCAGCAGCCAGATAAATAGCGCCCGCACAGATACGCAGTATTTT	CASSQINSARTDTQYF
TRBJ2-2	TRBV28	15	-	-	TGTGCCAGCAGTTTTAAAAGCCTTGGCACCGGGGAGCTGTTTTTT	CASSFKSLGTGELFF
TRBJ1-4	TRBV5-1	14	-	-	TGCGCCAGCAGCCCCGGACAGATTAATGAAAAACTGTTTTTT	CASSPGQINEKLFF
TRBJ2-3	TRBV10-3	21	-	TRBD2	TGTGCCATCAGTGAGTCCCTTGGACTAGCGGGAGGAGGATTTGGCACAGATACGCAGTATTTT	CAISESLGLAGGGFGTDTQYF
TRBJ2-1	TRBV6-7	12	-	-	TGTGCCAGGAGGGGGGGTAGCGATGAGCAGTTCTTC	CARRGGSDEQFF
TRBJ1-2	TRBV5-5	16	-	TRBD1	TGTGCCAGCAGCTTGTCCGGGACAGGGAGTAACTATGGCTACACCTTC	CASSLSGTGSNYGYTF
TRBJ1-3	TRBV2	14	-	-	TGTGCCAGCACCCTATACAACACTGAAGGGACCATATATTTT	CASTLYNTEGTIYF
TRBJ1-2	TRBV20-1	11	-	-	TGCAGTGCTAGCTTAAACTATGGCTACACCTTC	CSASLNYGYTF
TRBJ1-2	TRBV5-4	14	-	TRBD1	TGTGCCATTGGAAGGGACAGGCCTAACTATGGCTACACCTTC	CAIGRDRPNYGYTF
TRBJ2-1	TRBV5-1	15	-	-	TGCGCCAGCAGCTTACGGACAGGGAGGGAGGTTGAGCAGTTCTTC	CASSLRTGREVEQFF
TRBJ1-1	TRBV14	15	-	-	TGTGCCAGCACCCGCTGGGGGGCGCGGAACACTGAAGCTTTCTTT	CASTRWGARNTEAFF
TRBJ1-4	TRBV29-1	10	few	-	TGCAGCGTTGGGGGGGAAAAACTGTTTTTT	CSVGGEKLFF
TRBJ1-6	TRBV5-1	14	-	-	TGCGCCAGCAGAAGGGACTGGGAGGACTCACCCCTCCACTTT	CASRRDWEDSPLHF
TRBJ1-2	TRBV10-3	16	-	TRBD1	TGTGCCATCAGTGACATAGGGGGGACAGGGAACTATGGCTACACCTTC	CAISDIGGTGNYGYTF
TRBJ2-5	TRBV4-2	14	few	-	TGTGCCAGCAGTCAAACAAGGCAGCAAGAGACCCAGTACTTC	CASSQTRQQETQYF
TRBJ2-3	TRBV27	12	once	-	TGTGCCAGCAGTTTGACCTTAGATACGCAGTATTTT	CASSLTLDTQYF
TRBJ1-3	TRBV3-1/TRBV3-2	14	-	-	TGTGCCAGCAGCCAAGGCAGGTTCGGAAACACCATATATTTT	CASSQGRFGNTIYF
TRBJ2-5	TRBV7-8	12	-	-	TGTGCCAGCAGCCGCCATAGAGAGACCCAGTACTTC	CASSRHRETQYF
TRBJ1-3	TRBV5-1	13	-	-	TGCGCCAGCAGCTTGGGGGGCGGAAACACCATATATTTT	CASSLGGGNTIYF
TRBJ2-1	TRBV18	16	-	-	TGTGCCAGCTCTGAGGTCGAGCGGACCTCCTACAATGAGCAGTTCTTC	CASSEVERTSYNEQFF
TRBJ2-1	TRBV3-1/TRBV3-2	17	-	TRBD2	TGTGCCAGCAGCCAAGGACAAACTAGCGGGAGGGACAATGAGCAGTTCTTC	CASSQGQTSGRDNEQFF
TRBJ1-1	TRBV18	15	-	-	TGTGCCAGCTCACCGTCTTCTAGGGGACACACTGAAGCTTTCTTT	CASSPSSRGHTEAFF
TRBJ2-1	TRBV16	14	once	-	TGTGCCAGCAGCCAGTCCACCGCTTACAATGAGCAGTTCTTC	CASSQSTAYNEQFF
TRBJ1-2	TRBV24-1	14	-	-	TGTGCCACCAGTGATTTAGGTTACACCGGTGGCTACACCTTC	CATSDLGYTGGYTF
TRBJ2-3	TRBV7-8	13	-	-	TGTGCCAGCACCCCAGTCGGGGCGGATACGCAGTATTTT	CASTPVGADTQYF